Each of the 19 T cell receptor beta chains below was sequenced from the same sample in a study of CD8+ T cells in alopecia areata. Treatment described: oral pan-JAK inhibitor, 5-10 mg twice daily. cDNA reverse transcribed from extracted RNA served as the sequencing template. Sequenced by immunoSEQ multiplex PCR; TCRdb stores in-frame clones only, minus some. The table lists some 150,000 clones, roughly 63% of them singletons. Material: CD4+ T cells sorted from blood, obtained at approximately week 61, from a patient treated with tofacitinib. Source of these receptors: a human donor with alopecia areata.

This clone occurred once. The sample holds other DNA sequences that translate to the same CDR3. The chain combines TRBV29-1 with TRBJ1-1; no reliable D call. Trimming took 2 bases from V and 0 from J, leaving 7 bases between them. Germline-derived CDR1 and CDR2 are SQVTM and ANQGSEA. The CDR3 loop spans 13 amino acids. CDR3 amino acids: CSVERQLNTEAFF. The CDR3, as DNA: TGCAGCGTTGAACGGCAATTGAACACTGAAGCTTTCTTT.

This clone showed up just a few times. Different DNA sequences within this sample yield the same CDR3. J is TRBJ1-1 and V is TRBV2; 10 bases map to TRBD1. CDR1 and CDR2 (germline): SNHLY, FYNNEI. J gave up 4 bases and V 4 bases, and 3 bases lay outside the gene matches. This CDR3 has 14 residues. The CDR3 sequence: CASSARTGGTEAFF. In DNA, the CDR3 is TGTGCCAGCAGTGCACGGACAGGGGGCACTGAAGCTTTCTTT.

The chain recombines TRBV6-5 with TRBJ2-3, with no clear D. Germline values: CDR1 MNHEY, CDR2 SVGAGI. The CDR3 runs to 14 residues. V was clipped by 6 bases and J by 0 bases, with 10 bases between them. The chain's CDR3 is CASSRAPSTDTQYF. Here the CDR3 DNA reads TGTGCCAGCAGCCGGGCGCCGAGCACAGATACGCAGTATTTT.

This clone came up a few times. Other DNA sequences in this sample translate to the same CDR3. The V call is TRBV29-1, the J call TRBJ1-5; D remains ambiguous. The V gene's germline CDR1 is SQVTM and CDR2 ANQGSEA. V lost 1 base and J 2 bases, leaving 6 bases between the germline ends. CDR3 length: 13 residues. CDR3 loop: CSVEAGGNQPQHF. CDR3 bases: TGCAGCGTTGAAGCGGGCGGCAATCAGCCCCAGCATTTT.

The CDR3 nucleotides read TGCAGCGTTAGATACCGGGACAGGGGTCCGTCGCCCCAGCATTTT. Its translation is CSVRYRDRGPSPQHF. This chain uses TRBV29-1 with TRBJ1-5; 10 positions match TRBD1. The trim removed 5 bases at V and 9 bases at J, leaving 13 bases unmatched. CDR1 and CDR2 from the germline V gene are SQVTM and ANQGSEA. There are 15 residues in the CDR3.

The CDR3 loop is CASSPVPGSTDTQYF. The CDR3 coding sequence is TGTGCCAGCAGCCCAGTCCCGGGGAGCACAGATACGCAGTATTTT. V and J are TRBV9 and TRBJ2-3, with D perhaps TRBD2 (5 bases). The V gene's germline CDR1 is SGDLS and CDR2 YYNGEE. V shed 4 bases and J shed 0 bases, with 12 bases lying between them. The length of the CDR3 is 15 residues.

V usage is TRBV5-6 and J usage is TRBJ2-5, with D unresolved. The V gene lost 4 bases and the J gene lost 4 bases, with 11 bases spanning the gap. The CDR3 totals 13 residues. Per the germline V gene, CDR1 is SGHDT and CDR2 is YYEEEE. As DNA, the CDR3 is TGTGCCAGCAGCCCGGATGGTCGAGAGACCCAGTACTTC. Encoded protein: CASSPDGRETQYF.

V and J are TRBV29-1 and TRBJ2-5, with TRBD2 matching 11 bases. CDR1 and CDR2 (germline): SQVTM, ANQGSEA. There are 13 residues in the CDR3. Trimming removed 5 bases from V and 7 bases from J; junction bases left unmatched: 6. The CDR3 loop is CSVQSSGGPTQYF. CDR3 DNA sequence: TGCAGCGTTCAGTCTAGCGGGGGGCCGACCCAGTACTTC.

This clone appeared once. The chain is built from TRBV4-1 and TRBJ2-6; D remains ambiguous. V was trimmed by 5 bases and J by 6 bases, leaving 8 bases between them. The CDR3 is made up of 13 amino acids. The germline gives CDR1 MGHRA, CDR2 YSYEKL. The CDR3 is CASSSVSANVLTF. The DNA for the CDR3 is TGCGCCAGCAGCTCGGTGTCGGCCAACGTCCTGACTTTC.

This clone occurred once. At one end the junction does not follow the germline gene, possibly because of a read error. This CDR3 reads CSVEVGPRSAW. Written as DNA, the CDR3 is TGCAGCGTTGAAGTCGGACCGAGATCCGCCTGG. The chain is built from TRBV29-1 and TRBJ1-2; the D is unclear. Per the germline V gene, CDR1 is SQVTM and CDR2 is ANQGSEA. The CDR3 is 11 amino acids.

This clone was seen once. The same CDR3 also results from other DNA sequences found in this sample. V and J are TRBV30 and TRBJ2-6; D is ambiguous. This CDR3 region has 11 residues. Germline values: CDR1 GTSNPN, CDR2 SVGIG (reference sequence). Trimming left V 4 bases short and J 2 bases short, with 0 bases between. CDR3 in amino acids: CAWTGANVLTF. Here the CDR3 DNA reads TGTGCCTGGACTGGGGCCAACGTCCTGACTTTC.

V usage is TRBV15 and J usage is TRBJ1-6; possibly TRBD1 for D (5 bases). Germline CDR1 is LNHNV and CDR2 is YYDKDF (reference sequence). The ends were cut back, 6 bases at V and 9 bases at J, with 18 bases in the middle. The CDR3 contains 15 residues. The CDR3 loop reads CATRLGVFESSPLHF. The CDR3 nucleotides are TGTGCCACCAGGTTGGGGGTTTTCGAATCTTCACCCCTCCACTTT.

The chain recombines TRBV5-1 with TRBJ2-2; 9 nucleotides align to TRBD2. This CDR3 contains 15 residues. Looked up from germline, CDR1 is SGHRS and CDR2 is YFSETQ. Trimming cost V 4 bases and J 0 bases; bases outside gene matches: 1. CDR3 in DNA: TGCGCCAGCAGCAGCGGGGGGTCGAACACCGGGGAGCTGTTTTTT. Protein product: CASSSGGSNTGELFF.

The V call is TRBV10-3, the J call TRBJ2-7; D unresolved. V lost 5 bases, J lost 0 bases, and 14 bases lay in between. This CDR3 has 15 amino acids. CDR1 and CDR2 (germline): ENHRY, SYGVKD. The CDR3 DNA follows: TGTGCCATCAGTATTGGTGCGGTAAGCTCCTACGAGCAGTACTTC. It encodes CAISIGAVSSYEQYF.

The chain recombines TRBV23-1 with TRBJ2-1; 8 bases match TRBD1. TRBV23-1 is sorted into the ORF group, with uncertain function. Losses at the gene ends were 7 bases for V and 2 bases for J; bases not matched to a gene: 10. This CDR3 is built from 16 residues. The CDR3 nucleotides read TGCGCCAGCACCACCCCGACAGGGGATACCTACAATGAGCAGTTCTTC. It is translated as CASTTPTGDTYNEQFF.

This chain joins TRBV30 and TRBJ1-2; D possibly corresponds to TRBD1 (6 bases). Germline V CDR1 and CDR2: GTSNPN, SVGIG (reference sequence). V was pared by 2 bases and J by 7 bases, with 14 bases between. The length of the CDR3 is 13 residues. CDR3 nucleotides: TGTGCCTGGAGTTTACCAGGGGAGCGTGGCTACACCTTC. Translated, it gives CAWSLPGERGYTF.

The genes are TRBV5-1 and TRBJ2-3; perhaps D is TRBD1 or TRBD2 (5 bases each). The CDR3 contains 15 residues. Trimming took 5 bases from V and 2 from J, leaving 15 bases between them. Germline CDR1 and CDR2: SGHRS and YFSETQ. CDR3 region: CASSVEGLYTDTQYF. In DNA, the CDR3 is TGCGCCAGCAGTGTCGAGGGGCTCTACACAGATACGCAGTATTTT.

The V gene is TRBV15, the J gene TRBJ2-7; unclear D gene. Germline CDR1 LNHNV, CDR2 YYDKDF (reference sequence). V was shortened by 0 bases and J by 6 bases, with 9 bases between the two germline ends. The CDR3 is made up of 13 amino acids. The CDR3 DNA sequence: TGTGCCACCAGCAGAGATTTATTCCGCGAGCAGTACTTC. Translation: CATSRDLFREQYF.

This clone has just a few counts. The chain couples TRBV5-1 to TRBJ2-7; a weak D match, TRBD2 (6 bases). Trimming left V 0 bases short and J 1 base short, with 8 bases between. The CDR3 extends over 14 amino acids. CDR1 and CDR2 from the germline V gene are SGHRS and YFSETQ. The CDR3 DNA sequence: TGCGCCAGCAGCTTGGCGGGAGAGTCCTACGAGCAGTACTTC. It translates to CASSLAGESYEQYF.